This is a list of T cell receptor beta chains from one sample in a study of shared clonotypes between healthy human individuals. Produced via immunoSEQ multiplex PCR; TCRdb's table is partial and in-frame only. The table shows nearly 2 million clones, with about 95% occurring only once. Sequenced sample: naive CD8+ T cells sorted from blood. These receptors originate from a man between 18 and 35 years old in good health. Both conserved end residues are part of each CDR3. D genes are given only for firm matches. Not all rows give a size; the values are once, few, many and, for expanded clones, a class.

>NA|TRBJ1-2|TRBV5-1|NA
TGCGCCAGCAGCAGGACCGGGCTCCCGTTGGATGGCTACACCTTC
CASSRTGLPLDGYTF
>NA|TRBJ1-6|TRBV14|NA
TGTGCCAGCAGCCAAGAGGGCAGTGGTTTCTCACCCCTCCACTTT
CASSQEGSGFSPLHF
>NA|TRBJ2-7|TRBV4-1|once
TGCGCCAGCAGCCATGCCGCCGGGTACGAGCAGTACTTC
CASSHAAGYEQYF
>TRBD1|TRBJ2-7|TRBV2|NA
TGTGCCAGCAGGGGGGACAGGGGACCCTACGAGCAGTACTTC
CASRGDRGPYEQYF
>NA|TRBJ2-7|TRBV6-5|NA
TGTGCCAGCAGTTACGGTGAGACTTACGAGCAGTACTTC
CASSYGETYEQYF
>TRBD1|TRBJ2-5|TRBV5-1|NA
TGCGCCAGCAGCGAGCAGGGGGCTGAGGAGACCCAGTACTTC
CASSEQGAEETQYF
>TRBD1|TRBJ2-7|TRBV9|NA
TGTGCCAGCAGCTCCTACTCCGGGACAGTGTCCGAGCAGTACTTC
CASSSYSGTVSEQYF
>NA|TRBJ1-2|TRBV5-4|NA
TGTGCCAGCAGCCCCCGGATCGGGCCAGAAATCTTCTATGACTATGGCTACACCTTC
CASSPRIGPEIFYDYGYTF
>NA|TRBJ2-2|TRBV29-1|NA
TGCATCGGTCGGGTGGCCGGGGAGCTGTTTTTT
CIGRVAGELFF
>NA|TRBJ2-1|TRBV27|NA
TGTGCCAGCAGTTTAATAGGCGCGAGCTCCTACAATGAGCAGTTCTTC
CASSLIGASSYNEQFF
>NA|TRBJ2-5|TRBV9|NA
TGTGCCAGCAGCGCCGACGGGAGCACCCAAGAGACCCAGTACTTC
CASSADGSTQETQYF
>NA|TRBJ2-7|TRBV25-1|NA
TGTGCCAGCAGTACAGGGCACGGGGATTCGGGCGAGCAGTACTTC
CASSTGHGDSGEQYF
>NA|TRBJ1-1|TRBV7-9|NA
TGTGCCAGCAGCTTAATCCCAGCTCTTCCTACCCAGAACACTGAAGCTTTCTTT
CASSLIPALPTQNTEAFF
>TRBD1|TRBJ2-1|TRBV9|NA
TGTGCCAGCAGCTACCCCTCGGGACAGTCTTCCTACAATGAGCAGTTCTTC
CASSYPSGQSSYNEQFF
>NA|TRBJ1-2|TRBV14|NA
TGTGCCAGCAGCCAAGTGAGCGGGAGGGACTATGGCTACACCTTC
CASSQVSGRDYGYTF
>NA|TRBJ2-2|TRBV9|NA
TGTGCCAGCAGCGTAGGACAGCCCACCGGGGAGCTGTTTTTT
CASSVGQPTGELFF
>NA|TRBJ2-7|TRBV5-1|NA
TGCGCCAGCAGCCCAACAACGAGCTCCTACGAGCAGTACTTC
CASSPTTSSYEQYF
>NA|TRBJ2-1|TRBV29-1|NA
TGCAGCGTTGTTAGCTTGTTATCGGGCAGCTACAATGAGCAGTTCTTC
CSVVSLLSGSYNEQFF
>TRBD1|TRBJ2-5|TRBV11-2|NA
TGTGCCAGCAGCTCGGACAGGGGCTGGGAGACCCAGTACTTC
CASSSDRGWETQYF
>TRBD2|TRBJ2-7|TRBV7-2|NA
TGTGCCAGCAGCCTGGGGACTAGAGTAGAGTGGGACTGGGAGCAGTACTTC
CASSLGTRVEWDWEQYF
>TRBD2|TRBJ2-7|TRBV5-1|NA
TGCGCCAGCAGCTTGGAGACTAGCGGGAATTACGAGCAGTACTTC
CASSLETSGNYEQYF
>NA|TRBJ1-2|TRBV6-5|NA
TGTGCCAGCAGTTACTCCTATTCCGAGGGGTTATGGGGCTACACCTTC
CASSYSYSEGLWGYTF
>TRBD2|TRBJ2-4|TRBV4-2|once
TGTGCCAGCAGCGAGGTGATGGGGGGGAAAAACATTCAGTACTTC
CASSEVMGGKNIQYF
>NA|TRBJ2-2|TRBV7-3|NA
TGTGCCAGCAGCTTAATAGGGGGACAGAACACCGGGGAGCTGTTTTTT
CASSLIGGQNTGELFF
>TRBD2|TRBJ2-7|TRBV28|NA
TGTGCCAGCAGTAACGTCGGGGGGGCGTCCGAGCAGTACTTC
CASSNVGGASEQYF
>NA|TRBJ2-6|TRBV19|NA
TGTGCCAGCGGACAGATCTCTGGGGCCAACGTCCTGACTTTC
CASGQISGANVLTF
>NA|TRBJ1-2|TRBV28|NA
TGTGCCAGCAGGGGTGGGGCAGACCCACCCTATGGCTACACCTTC
CASRGGADPPYGYTF
>TRBD1|TRBJ1-6|TRBV28|NA
TGTGCCAGCAGTTGGACAGGAGGGAATTCACCCCTCCACTTT
CASSWTGGNSPLHF
>NA|TRBJ1-1|TRBV9|NA
TGTGCCAGCAGCGTGGGGGGCCGGACTGAAGCTTTCTTT
CASSVGGRTEAFF
>TRBD1|TRBJ1-5|TRBV15|NA
TGTGCCACCAGCGAAGGACAGGGACCCCATCAGCCCCAGCATTTT
CATSEGQGPHQPQHF
>NA|TRBJ2-1|TRBV7-9|NA
TGTGCCAGCAGCTTTGAATACTCGGGCGGCCGAGATGACAATGAGCAGTTCTTC
CASSFEYSGGRDDNEQFF
>NA|TRBJ2-7|TRBV5-1|NA
TGCGCCAGCAGCCCTACTCGACCTACCTACGAGCAGTACTTC
CASSPTRPTYEQYF
>NA|TRBJ2-1|TRBV4-1|NA
TGCGCCAGCAGCCAAGTGGGTCACAATGAGCAGTTCTTC
CASSQVGHNEQFF
>NA|TRBJ2-5|TRBV29-1|NA
TGCAGCGTTGAAGGGTTTTCGGGAGCTTACGAGACCCAGTACTTC
CSVEGFSGAYETQYF
>NA|TRBJ2-1|TRBV7-4|NA
TGTGCCAGGCCACTCGATGAGCAGTTCTTC
CARPLDEQFF
>TRBD1|TRBJ1-1|TRBV5-6|NA
TGTGCCAGCAGCTCCCCGAAACAGGGGTATGGTGAAGCTTTCTTT
CASSSPKQGYGEAFF
>TRBD1|TRBJ1-3|TRBV11-2|NA
TGTGCCAGCAGCCCAAAGATGGACAGGGGGCCTCAAAGGAACACCATATATTTT
CASSPKMDRGPQRNTIYF
>NA|TRBJ2-4|TRBV5-6|NA
TGTGCCAGCAGCTTGAGAGAGTTAGGGGCCAAAAACATTCAGTACTTC
CASSLRELGAKNIQYF
>NA|TRBJ2-1|TRBV11-2|NA
TGTGCCAGCAGCTTAGTCAGGGGCAGGGCCGGTCCCGGGGGCAATGAGCAGTTCTTC
CASSLVRGRAGPGGNEQFF
>NA|TRBJ1-1|TRBV5-1|NA
TGCGCCAGCAGCGAGGGTCCCTTCGAAATTAACACTGAAGCTTTCTTT
CASSEGPFEINTEAFF
>NA|TRBJ2-7|TRBV6-5|NA
TGTGCCAGCAGTCTTTCCCTATCCGGAGCCTACGAGCAGTACTTC
CASSLSLSGAYEQYF
>TRBD2|TRBJ2-1|TRBV5-1|once
TGCGCCAGCAGCCCTTCCTATAGCGGGACCGAACCCTACAATGAGCAGTTCTTC
CASSPSYSGTEPYNEQFF
>NA|TRBJ2-7|TRBV21-1|once
TGTGCCAGCAGCAAAACACCAGGGTGTTCCTACGAGCAGTACTTC
CASSKTPGCSYEQYF
>TRBD1|TRBJ2-3|TRBV29-1|NA
TGCAGCGTAGCACGGACAGGGATGGAAACAGATACGCAGTATTTT
CSVARTGMETDTQYF
>NA|TRBJ2-7|TRBV11-2|NA
TGTGCCAGCAGCTTAGGGGGACACCCCGGCGAGCAGTACTTC
CASSLGGHPGEQYF
>NA|TRBJ1-5|TRBV7-8|NA
TGTGCCAGCAGCTTAGGGTGGTCCAGGAACAATCAGCCCCAGCATTTT
CASSLGWSRNNQPQHF
>NA|TRBJ1-6|TRBV21-1|NA
TGTGCCAGCAGCAAAAGGGCGGCATCCTGGAGTAGCTCCTATAATTCACCCCTCCACTTT
CASSKRAASWSSSYNSPLHF
>TRBD2|TRBJ2-1|TRBV7-9|NA
TGTGCCAGCAGCTCCTTACCGGGACTAGCGGGAGCGCGGAATGAGCAGTTCTTC
CASSSLPGLAGARNEQFF
>TRBD1|TRBJ1-4|TRBV12-5|NA
TGTGCTAGTGCCCCGGACAGGGACCTCCTGTTTTTT
CASAPDRDLLFF
>NA|TRBJ1-1|TRBV19|NA
TGTGCCAGTGGTGGGGTGGTGAACACTGAAGCTTTCTTT
CASGGVVNTEAFF